The subject of this entry is one T cell receptor (beta chain). Data came from immunoSEQ multiplex PCR; TCRdb stores just in-frame clones and leaves some out. The data contain approximately 170,000 clones, about 80% of them singletons. This specimen belongs to a study of blood T cell repertoires in COVID-19. The V end was cut by 3 bases, the J end by 5 bases, with 10 bases between. From germline, CDR1 is LGHNA and CDR2 YSLEER. The CDR3 extends over 13 amino acids. The receptor was isolated from a woman older than 75 with acute or convalescent COVID-19. The sample was peripheral blood. The chain employs TRBV4-3 and TRBJ1-2, with D tentatively TRBD1 (5 bases). Written as DNA, the CDR3 is TGCGCCAGCAGCCAGCGGGGGGATTATGGCTACACCTTC. Its translation: CASSQRGDYGYTF.